This T cell receptor (beta chain) was recorded in a study of T cell responses to AZD1222 COVID-19 vaccine. The wider study: Second-dose schedules of about 4 or about 12 weeks were combined.

Only in-frame clones appear in the TCRdb table, and some are missing; sequencing was by immunoSEQ multiplex PCR. The data show fewer than 120,000 clones, about 90% seen once. CDR1 is MDHEN, CDR2 SYDVKM, per germline. The V segment lost 6 bases and the J segment 3 bases; nucleotides outside the gene matches: 22. The CDR3 runs to 19 residues. The chain joins TRBV28 to TRBJ2-7, with TRBD1 matching over 8 bases. This material consisted of peripheral blood, taken on day 0 of AZD1222 vaccination. This clonotype was obtained from an adult in good health. This CDR3 reads CASRSARLGTGKNGYEQYF. The CDR3 nucleotides are TGTGCCAGCAGGTCCGCAAGACTCGGGACAGGAAAGAATGGCTACGAGCAGTACTTC. The full variable domain, completed using reference TRBV28 and TRBJ2-7, is DVKVTQSSRYLVKRTGEKVFLECVQDMDHENMFWYRQDPGLGLRLIYFSYDVKMKEKGDIPEGYSVSREKKERFSLILESASTNQTSMYLCASRSARLGTGKNGYEQYFGPGTRLTVT.